Detailed here is one TCR beta chain. Researchers gathered lesional scalp punch biopsies and peripheral blood from patients with alopecia areata. The data were obtained in a study of CD8+ T cells in alopecia areata. Germline CDR1 reads SEHNR; CDR2 reads FQNEAQ (reference sequence). This CDR3 comprises 16 residues. V dropped 2 bases and J dropped 4; count of bases not matched to a gene: 7. RNA was isolated and reverse transcribed to cDNA, the sequencing template. This table comes from immunoSEQ multiplex PCR, and its TCRdb copy is limited to in-frame clones, with some not included. This sample has tens of thousands of clones, with 62% found just once.

V is TRBV7-9 and J is TRBJ2-1; 8 bases map to TRBD1. The source of this sequence is a human donor with alopecia areata. Sequencing was done on a sample of NKG2D-high CD8+ T cells sorted from blood. CDR3 sequence reads: CASSLPGQGNYNEQFF. DNA for the CDR3: TGTGCCAGCAGCTTACCCGGACAGGGTAATTACAATGAGCAGTTCTTC.